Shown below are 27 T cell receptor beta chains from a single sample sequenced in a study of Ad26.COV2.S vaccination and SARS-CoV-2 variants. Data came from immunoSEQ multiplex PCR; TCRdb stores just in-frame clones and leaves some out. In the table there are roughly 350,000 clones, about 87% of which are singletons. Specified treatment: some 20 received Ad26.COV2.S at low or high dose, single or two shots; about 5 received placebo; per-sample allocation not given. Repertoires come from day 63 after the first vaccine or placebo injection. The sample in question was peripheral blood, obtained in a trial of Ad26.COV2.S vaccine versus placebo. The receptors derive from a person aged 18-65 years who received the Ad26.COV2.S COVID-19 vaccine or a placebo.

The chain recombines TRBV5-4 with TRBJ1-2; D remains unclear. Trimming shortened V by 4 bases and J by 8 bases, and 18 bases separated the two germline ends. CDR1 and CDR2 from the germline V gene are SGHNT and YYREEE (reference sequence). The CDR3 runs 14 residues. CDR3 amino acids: CASSTLDRDLGYTF. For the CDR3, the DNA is TGTGCCAGCAGCACCTTAGACCGAGATTTGGGCTACACCTTC.

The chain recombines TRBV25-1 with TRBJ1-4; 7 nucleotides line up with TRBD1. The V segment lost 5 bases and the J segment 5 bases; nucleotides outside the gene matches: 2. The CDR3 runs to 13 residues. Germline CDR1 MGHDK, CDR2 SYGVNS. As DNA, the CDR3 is TGTGCCAGCAGTCCGGGACAGAATGAAAAACTGTTTTTT. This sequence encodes CASSPGQNEKLFF. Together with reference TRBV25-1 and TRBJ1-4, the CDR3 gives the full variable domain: EADIYQTPRYLVIGTGKKITLECSQTMGHDKMYWYQQDPGMELHLIHYSYGVNSTEKGDLSSESTVSRIRTEHFPLTLESARPSHTSQYLCASSPGQNEKLFFGSGTQLSVL.

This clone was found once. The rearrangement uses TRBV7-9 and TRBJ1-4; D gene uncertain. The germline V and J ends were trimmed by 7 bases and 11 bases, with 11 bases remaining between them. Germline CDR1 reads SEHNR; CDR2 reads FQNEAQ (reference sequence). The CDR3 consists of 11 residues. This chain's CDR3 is CASTPMGKLFF. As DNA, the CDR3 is TGTGCCAGCACCCCTATGGGGAAACTGTTTTTT.

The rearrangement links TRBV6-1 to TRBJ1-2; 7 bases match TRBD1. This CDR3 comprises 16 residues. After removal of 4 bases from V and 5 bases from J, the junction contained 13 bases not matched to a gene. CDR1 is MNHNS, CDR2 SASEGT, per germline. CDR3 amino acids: CASSAPTGLKWYGYTF. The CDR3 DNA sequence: TGTGCCAGCAGTGCCCCGACAGGGTTAAAATGGTATGGCTACACCTTC.

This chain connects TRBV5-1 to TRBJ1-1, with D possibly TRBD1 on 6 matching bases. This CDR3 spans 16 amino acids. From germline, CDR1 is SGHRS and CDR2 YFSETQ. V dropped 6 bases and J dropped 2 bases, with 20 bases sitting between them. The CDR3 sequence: CASNRNPGGHNTEAFF. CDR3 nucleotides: TGCGCCAGCAACCGAAATCCCGGGGGGCATAACACTGAAGCTTTCTTT.

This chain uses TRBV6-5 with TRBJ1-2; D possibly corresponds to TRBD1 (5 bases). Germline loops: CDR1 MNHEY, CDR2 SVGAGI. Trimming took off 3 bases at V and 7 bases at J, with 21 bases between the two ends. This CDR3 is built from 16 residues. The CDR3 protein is CASSYASLGTVVGYTF. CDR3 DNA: TGTGCCAGCAGTTATGCCTCCTTAGGGACGGTGGTTGGCTACACCTTC.

CDR3 sequence (DNA): TGTGCCAGCAGCGCCTCAACAGGGGCTAACGAGCAGTACTTC. It encodes CASSASTGANEQYF. This rearrangement joins TRBV9 to TRBJ2-7; 7 nucleotides agree with TRBD1. The CDR3 length is 14 residues. After removal of 3 bases from V and 5 bases from J, the junction contained 8 bases not matched to a gene. In germline, CDR1 is SGDLS, CDR2 YYNGEE.

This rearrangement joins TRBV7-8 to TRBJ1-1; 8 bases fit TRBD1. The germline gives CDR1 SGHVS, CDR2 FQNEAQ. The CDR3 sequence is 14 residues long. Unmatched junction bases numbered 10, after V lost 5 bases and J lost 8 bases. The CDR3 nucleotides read TGTGCCAGCAGCATAAACCAGGGGGCCCCCGAAGCTTTCTTT. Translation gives CASSINQGAPEAFF.

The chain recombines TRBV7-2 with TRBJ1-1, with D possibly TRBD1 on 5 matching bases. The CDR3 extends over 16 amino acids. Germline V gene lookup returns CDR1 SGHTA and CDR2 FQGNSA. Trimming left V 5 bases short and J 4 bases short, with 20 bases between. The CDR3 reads CASSLEPGPMGTEAFF. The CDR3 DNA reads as TGTGCCAGCAGCCTGGAACCGGGACCCATGGGCACTGAAGCTTTCTTT.

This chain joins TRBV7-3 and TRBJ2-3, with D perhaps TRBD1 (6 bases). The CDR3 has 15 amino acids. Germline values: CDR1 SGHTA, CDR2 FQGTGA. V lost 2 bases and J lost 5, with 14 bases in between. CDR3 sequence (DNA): TGTGCCAGCAGCTTACAGGGGCTAAGTGTAGATACGCAGTATTTT. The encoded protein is CASSLQGLSVDTQYF.

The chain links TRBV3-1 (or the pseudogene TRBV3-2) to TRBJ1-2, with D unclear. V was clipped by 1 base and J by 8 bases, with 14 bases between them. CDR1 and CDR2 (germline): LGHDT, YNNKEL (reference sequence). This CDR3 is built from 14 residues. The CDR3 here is CASSQVHISKGYTF. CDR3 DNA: TGTGCCAGCAGCCAAGTACACATTAGTAAGGGCTACACCTTC.

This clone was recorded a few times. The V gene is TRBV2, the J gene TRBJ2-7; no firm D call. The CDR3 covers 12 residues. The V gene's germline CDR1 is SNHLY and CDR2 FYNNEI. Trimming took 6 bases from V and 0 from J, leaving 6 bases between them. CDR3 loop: CASRTVSYEQYF. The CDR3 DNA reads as TGTGCCAGCAGAACAGTCTCCTACGAGCAGTACTTC. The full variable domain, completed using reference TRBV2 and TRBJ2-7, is EPEVTQTPSHQVTQMGQEVILRCVPISNHLYFYWYRQILGQKVEFLVSFYNNEISEKSEIFDDQFSVERPDGSNFTLKIRSTKLEDSAMYFCASRTVSYEQYFGPGTRLTVT.

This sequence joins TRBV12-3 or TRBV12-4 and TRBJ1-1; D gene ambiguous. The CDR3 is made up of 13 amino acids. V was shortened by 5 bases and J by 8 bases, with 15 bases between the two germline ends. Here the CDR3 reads CASSTLGWREAFF. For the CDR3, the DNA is TGTGCCAGCAGTACTCTTGGGTGGCGGGAAGCTTTCTTT.

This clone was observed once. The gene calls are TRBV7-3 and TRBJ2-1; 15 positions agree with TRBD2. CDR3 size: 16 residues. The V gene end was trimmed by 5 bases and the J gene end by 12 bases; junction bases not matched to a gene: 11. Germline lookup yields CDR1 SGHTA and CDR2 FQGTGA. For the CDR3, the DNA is TGTGCCAGCAGCCTGGGACTAGCGGGAGGCCTGGTAGTGCAGTTCTTC. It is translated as CASSLGLAGGLVVQFF.

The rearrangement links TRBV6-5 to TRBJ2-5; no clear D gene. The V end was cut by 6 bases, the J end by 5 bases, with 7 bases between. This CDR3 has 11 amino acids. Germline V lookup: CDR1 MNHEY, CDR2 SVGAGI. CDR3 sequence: CASRDGETQYF. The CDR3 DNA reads TGTGCCAGCAGGGATGGGGAGACCCAGTACTTC.

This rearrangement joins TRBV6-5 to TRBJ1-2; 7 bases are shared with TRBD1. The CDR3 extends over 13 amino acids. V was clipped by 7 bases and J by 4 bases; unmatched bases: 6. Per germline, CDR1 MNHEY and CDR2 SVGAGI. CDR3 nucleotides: TGTGCCAGCACCGACAGGGAGGGCTATGGCTACACCTTC. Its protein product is CASTDREGYGYTF.

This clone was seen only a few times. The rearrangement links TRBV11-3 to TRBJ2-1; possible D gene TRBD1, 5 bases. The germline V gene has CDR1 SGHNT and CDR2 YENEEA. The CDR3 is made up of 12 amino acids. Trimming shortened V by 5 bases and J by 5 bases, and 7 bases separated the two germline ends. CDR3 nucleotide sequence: TGTGCCAGCAGCCAACAGGACAATGAGCAGTTCTTC. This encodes CASSQQDNEQFF.

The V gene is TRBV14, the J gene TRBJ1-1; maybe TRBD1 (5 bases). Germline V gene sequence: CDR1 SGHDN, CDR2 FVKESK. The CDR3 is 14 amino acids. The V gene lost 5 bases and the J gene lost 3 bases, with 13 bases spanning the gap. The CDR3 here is CASSSPGPDTEAFF. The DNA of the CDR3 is TGTGCCAGCAGCTCACCGGGACCGGACACTGAAGCTTTCTTT.

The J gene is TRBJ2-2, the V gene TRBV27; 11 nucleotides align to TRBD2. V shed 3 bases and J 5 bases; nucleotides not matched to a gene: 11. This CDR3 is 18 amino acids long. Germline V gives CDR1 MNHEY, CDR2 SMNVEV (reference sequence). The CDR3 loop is CASSFGPLAGGRTGELFF. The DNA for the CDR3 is TGTGCCAGCAGTTTTGGCCCCCTAGCGGGAGGACGAACCGGGGAGCTGTTTTTT.

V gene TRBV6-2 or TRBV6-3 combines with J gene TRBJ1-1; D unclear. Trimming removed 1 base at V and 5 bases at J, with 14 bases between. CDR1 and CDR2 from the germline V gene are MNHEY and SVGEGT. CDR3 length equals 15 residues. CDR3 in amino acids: CASSYWKTIGTEAFF. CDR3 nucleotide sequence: TGTGCCAGCAGTTACTGGAAGACAATCGGGACTGAAGCTTTCTTT.

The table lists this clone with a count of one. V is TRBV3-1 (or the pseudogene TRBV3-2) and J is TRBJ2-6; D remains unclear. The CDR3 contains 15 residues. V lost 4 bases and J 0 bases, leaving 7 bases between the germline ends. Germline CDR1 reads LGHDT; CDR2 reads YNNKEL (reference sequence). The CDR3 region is CASSLPFSGANVLTF. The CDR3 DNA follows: TGTGCCAGCAGCCTGCCCTTCTCTGGGGCCAACGTCCTGACTTTC.

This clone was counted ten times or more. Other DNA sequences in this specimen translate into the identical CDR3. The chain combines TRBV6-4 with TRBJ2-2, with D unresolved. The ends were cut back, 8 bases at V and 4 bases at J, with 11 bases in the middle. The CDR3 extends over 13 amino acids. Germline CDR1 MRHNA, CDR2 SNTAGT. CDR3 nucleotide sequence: TGTGCCAGCTCAGAAGTTGGCACCGGGGAGCTGTTTTTT. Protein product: CASSEVGTGELFF.

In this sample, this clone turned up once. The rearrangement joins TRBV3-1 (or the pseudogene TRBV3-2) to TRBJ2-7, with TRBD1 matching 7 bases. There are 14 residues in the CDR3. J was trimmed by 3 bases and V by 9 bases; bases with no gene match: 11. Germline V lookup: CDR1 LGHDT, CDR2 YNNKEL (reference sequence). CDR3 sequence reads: CAREGQPPFYEQYF. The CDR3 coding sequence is TGTGCCAGAGAGGGACAGCCTCCCTTCTACGAGCAGTACTTC.

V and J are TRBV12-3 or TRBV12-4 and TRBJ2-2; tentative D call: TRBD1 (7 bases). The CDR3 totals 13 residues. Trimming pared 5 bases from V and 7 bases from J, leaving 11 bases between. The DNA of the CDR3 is TGTGCCAGCAGTCCGCAGGGGGGCGGGGAGCTGTTTTTT. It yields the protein CASSPQGGGELFF.

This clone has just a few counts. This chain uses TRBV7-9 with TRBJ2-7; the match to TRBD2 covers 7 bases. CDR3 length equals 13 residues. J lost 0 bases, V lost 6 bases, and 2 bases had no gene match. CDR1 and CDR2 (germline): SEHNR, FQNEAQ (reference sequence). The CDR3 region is CASRLAVSYEQYF. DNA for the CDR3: TGTGCCAGCAGGCTAGCGGTCTCCTACGAGCAGTACTTC.

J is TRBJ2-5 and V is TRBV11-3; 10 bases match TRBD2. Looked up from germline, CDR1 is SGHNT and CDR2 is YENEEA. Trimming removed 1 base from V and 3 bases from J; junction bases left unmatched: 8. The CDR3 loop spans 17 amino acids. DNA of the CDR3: TGTGCCAGCAGCTTAGTTTATAGCGGGGGGACCGAAGAGACCCAGTACTTC. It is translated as CASSLVYSGGTEETQYF.

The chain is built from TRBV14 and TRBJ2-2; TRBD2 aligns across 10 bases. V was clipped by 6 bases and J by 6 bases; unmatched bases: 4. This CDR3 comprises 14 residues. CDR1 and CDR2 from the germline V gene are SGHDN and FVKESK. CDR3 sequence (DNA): TGTGCCAGCAGGAGGAGCGGGAGGGCCGGGGAGCTGTTTTTT. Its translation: CASRRSGRAGELFF.